Included here is one T cell receptor beta chain sequence, with context. These data belong to a study of blood T cell repertoires in COVID-19. Study as a whole: Acute and convalescent COVID-19 specimens originated in the United States, Italy and Spain.

Original analysis: Nucleated cell number was recorded as an estimate derived from reference gene primer amplification. Some clones are missing from TCRdb's copy, which holds only in-frame ones; the method was immunoSEQ multiplex PCR. The V and J calls and clone size are taken from that table; D and trimming were inferred from the DNA. Here the sample spans some 150,000 clones, around 84% being singletons. Sequencing was carried out using peripheral blood. The sequence came from a woman between 45 and 60 years old with acute or convalescent COVID-19.

The CDR3 sequence is CASSLTGPGELFF. The CDR3 nucleotides read TGCGCCAGCAGCCTTACAGGGCCCGGGGAGCTGTTTTTT. The V call is TRBV5-1, the J call TRBJ2-2; a possible D gene is TRBD1 (6 bases). Germline-derived CDR1 and CDR2 are SGHRS and YFSETQ. V gave up 4 bases and J gave up 6 bases, with 10 bases separating them. The length of the CDR3 is 13 residues.